This record looks at one T cell receptor beta chain sequence and its context. Antigen: not known. The data stem from a study of CXCR3-negative and CXCR3-positive naive CD8 T cells. Notes on the study in general: CXCR3 expression partially decreased after cryopreservation; most assays used fresh PBMCs. Diversity ran similarly high across both naive subsets but far lower in memory CD8+ cells. Comparison of naive CXCR3-negative and CXCR3-positive cells revealed similar TRBV-TRBJ usage, while memory cells differed. More hydrophobic TRB CDR3s were found in CXCR3-positive naive cells than in CXCR3-negative naive cells.

5' RACE with UMI labels generated the TRB cDNA libraries. TCRdb re-analyzed the 5' RACE reads; it lists each CDR3 protein once, without DNA. Recorded for this sample: about 90,000 distinct CDR3 sequences. This CDR3 is 15 amino acids long. From germline, CDR1 is SGHDT and CDR2 YYEEEE. The V call is TRBV5-6, the J call TRBJ1-1; absent DNA, TCRdb's TRBD1 call cannot be checked. Sequencing was done on a sample of naive CXCR3- CD8+ T cells from blood. Subset in this sample: CD45RO-CCR7+CD27+CD95- naive CD8+ T cells lacking CXCR3 (TNR3-). This receptor was obtained from a human donor in good health. Some clones in this sample may be carry-over from other donors' samples. The CDR3 sequence is CASSQDRTYFAEAFF.